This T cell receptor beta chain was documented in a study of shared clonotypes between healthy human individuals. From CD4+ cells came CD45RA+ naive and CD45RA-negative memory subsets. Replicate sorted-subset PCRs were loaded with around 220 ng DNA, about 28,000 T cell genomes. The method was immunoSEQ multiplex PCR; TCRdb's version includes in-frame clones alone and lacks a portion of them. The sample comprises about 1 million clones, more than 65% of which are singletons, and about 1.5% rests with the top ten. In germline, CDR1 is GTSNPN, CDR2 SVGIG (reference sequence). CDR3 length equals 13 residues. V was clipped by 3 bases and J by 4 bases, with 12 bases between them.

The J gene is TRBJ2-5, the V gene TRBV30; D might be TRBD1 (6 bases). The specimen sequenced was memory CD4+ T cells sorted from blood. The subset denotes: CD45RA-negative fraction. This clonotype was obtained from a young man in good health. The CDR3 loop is CAWSAGARETQYF. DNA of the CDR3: TGTGCCTGGAGCGCAGGGGCTCGAGAGACCCAGTACTTC.